This T cell receptor beta chain was recorded in a study of regulatory T cells in long-lasting Graves disease. The study, taken as a whole, reports: Study of thyroid tissue was not done, with only peripheral blood studied. Among samples with persistent disease, TRBV28, TRBJ1-2 and TRBJ2-5 were favored.

CDR1 is SQVTM and CDR2 is ANQGSEA in the germline V gene. V lost 6 bases and J 1 base, leaving 18 bases between the germline ends. The CDR3 loop spans 15 amino acids. Time point reported: persistent/refractory GD, antithyroid drugs over 5 years with positive TRAb. Making the TCR library involved RNA that had been extracted from PBMCs. The sample holds many counts of this clonotype. Its target is unknown. CDR3-region Arm-PCR and iRepertoire HTBI primers produced the TCR beta libraries. Authors' methods: The samples included approximately 62 TRBV and some 14 TRBJ segments. TCRdb re-called the multiplex PCR reads through MiXCR, storing one row per CDR3 protein. These V and J calls derive from TCRdb rather than the authors' analysis. This repertoire shows more than 300,000 distinct CDR3 sequences, roughly 25% found once; its top ten account for 25% to 35%.

The source of this sequence is a woman in her thirties or forties with Graves disease. V and J are TRBV29-1 and TRBJ2-5; D may be TRBD2 (6 bases). The material was peripheral blood mononuclear cells (PBMCs), obtained when the disease was refractory, from a patient treated with antithyroid drugs. CDR3 sequence: CSVILLAAIQETQYF. The CDR3 DNA sequence: TGCAGCGTGATCCTTTTAGCGGCTATCCAAGAGACCCAGTACTTC.